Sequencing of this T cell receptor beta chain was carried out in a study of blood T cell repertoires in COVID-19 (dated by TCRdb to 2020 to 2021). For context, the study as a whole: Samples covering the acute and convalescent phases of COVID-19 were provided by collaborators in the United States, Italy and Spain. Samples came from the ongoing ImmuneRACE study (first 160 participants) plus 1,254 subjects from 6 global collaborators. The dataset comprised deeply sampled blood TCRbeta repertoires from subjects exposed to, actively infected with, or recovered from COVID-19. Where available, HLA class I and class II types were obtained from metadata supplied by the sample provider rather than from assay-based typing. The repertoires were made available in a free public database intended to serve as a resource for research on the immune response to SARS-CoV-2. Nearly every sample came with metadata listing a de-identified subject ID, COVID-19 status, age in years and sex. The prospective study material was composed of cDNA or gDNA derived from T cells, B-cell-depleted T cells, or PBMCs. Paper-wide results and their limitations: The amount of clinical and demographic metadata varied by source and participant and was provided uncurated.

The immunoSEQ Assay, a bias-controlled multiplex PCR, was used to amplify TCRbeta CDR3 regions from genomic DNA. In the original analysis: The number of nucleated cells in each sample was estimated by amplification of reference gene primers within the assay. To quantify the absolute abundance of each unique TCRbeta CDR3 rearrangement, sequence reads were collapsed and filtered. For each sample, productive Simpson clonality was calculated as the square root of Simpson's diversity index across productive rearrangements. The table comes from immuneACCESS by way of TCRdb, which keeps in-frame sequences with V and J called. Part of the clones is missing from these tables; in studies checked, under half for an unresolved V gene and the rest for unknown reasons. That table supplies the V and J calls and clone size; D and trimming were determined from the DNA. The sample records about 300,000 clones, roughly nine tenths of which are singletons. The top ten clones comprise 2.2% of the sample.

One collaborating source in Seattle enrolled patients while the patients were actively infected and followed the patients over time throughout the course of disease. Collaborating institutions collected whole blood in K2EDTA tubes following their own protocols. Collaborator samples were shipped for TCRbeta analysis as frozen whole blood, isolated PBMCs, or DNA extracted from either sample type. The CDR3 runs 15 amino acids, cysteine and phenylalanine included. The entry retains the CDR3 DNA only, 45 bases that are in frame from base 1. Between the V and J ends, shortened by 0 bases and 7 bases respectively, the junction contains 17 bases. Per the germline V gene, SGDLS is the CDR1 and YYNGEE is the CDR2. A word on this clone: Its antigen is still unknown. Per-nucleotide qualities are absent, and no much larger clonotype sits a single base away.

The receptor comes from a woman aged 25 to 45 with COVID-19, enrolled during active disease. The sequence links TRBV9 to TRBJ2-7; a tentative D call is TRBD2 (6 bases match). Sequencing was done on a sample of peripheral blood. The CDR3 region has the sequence CASSVELPGTGEQYF. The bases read TGTGCCAGCAGCGTAGAACTCCCAGGGACTGGGGAGCAGTACTTC.